The T cell receptor (beta chain) under discussion was sequenced for a study of cytomegalovirus exposure and HLA in healthy donors. Study-level results: The likely origin of a cluster of highly shared sequence variants was a sequencing artifact. Fewer N-insertions (relative to the 666-donor mean) were reportedly seen in an Asian-associated ancestry cluster in a later analysis.

The PCR had 60 Vbeta and 13 Jbeta primers. Sequencing used immunoSEQ multiplex PCR; TCRdb keeps in-frame clones, though not all of them. This table has roughly 140,000 clones, 70% appearing once. As for this clone: Its antigen is unidentified.

Input material: PBMCs. This receptor was obtained from a woman in her twenties or thirties in good health and CMV-seronegative.

The CDR3 region has the DNA TGTGCCAGTAGAATGGGACAGGGGGCTTTCAAACAGCCCCAGCATTTT. Protein product: CASRMGQGAFKQPQHF. This rearrangement joins TRBV19 to TRBJ1-5; 12 bases align to TRBD1. The V segment lost 6 bases and the J segment 7 bases; nucleotides outside the gene matches: 10. The germline V gene encodes CDR1 LNHDA and CDR2 SQIVND (reference sequence). CDR3 length equals 16 residues.